This paragraph covers one TCR beta chain sequence. What it recognizes is unknown. The data derive from a study of T cell repertoires in cytomegalovirus infection. Looking at the study overall: Selected CMV epitopes included recently identified HLA-C-restricted ones as well as well-studied HLA-B-restricted ones.

TCRdb fed the reads into MiXCR, producing one record per CDR3 protein. The sample lists roughly 860,000 distinct CDR3 sequences; approximately 30% were seen once. The CDR3 is 15 residues long. Germline CDR1 reads SGHDT; CDR2 reads YYEEEE. The J gene is TRBJ2-7, the V gene TRBV5-6; D possibly corresponds to TRBD1 (6 bases). The sample here was cultured CD8+ T cells from PBMCs, taken from culture after CMV antigen stimulation. This sequence originates from a human donor in good health (CMV status not recorded). Some clones in this sample may be carry-over from other donors' samples. The CDR3 DNA follows: TGTGCCAGCAACTTATTCTGGGACAACACCTACGAGCAGTACGTT. It codes for CASNLFWDNTYEQYV.